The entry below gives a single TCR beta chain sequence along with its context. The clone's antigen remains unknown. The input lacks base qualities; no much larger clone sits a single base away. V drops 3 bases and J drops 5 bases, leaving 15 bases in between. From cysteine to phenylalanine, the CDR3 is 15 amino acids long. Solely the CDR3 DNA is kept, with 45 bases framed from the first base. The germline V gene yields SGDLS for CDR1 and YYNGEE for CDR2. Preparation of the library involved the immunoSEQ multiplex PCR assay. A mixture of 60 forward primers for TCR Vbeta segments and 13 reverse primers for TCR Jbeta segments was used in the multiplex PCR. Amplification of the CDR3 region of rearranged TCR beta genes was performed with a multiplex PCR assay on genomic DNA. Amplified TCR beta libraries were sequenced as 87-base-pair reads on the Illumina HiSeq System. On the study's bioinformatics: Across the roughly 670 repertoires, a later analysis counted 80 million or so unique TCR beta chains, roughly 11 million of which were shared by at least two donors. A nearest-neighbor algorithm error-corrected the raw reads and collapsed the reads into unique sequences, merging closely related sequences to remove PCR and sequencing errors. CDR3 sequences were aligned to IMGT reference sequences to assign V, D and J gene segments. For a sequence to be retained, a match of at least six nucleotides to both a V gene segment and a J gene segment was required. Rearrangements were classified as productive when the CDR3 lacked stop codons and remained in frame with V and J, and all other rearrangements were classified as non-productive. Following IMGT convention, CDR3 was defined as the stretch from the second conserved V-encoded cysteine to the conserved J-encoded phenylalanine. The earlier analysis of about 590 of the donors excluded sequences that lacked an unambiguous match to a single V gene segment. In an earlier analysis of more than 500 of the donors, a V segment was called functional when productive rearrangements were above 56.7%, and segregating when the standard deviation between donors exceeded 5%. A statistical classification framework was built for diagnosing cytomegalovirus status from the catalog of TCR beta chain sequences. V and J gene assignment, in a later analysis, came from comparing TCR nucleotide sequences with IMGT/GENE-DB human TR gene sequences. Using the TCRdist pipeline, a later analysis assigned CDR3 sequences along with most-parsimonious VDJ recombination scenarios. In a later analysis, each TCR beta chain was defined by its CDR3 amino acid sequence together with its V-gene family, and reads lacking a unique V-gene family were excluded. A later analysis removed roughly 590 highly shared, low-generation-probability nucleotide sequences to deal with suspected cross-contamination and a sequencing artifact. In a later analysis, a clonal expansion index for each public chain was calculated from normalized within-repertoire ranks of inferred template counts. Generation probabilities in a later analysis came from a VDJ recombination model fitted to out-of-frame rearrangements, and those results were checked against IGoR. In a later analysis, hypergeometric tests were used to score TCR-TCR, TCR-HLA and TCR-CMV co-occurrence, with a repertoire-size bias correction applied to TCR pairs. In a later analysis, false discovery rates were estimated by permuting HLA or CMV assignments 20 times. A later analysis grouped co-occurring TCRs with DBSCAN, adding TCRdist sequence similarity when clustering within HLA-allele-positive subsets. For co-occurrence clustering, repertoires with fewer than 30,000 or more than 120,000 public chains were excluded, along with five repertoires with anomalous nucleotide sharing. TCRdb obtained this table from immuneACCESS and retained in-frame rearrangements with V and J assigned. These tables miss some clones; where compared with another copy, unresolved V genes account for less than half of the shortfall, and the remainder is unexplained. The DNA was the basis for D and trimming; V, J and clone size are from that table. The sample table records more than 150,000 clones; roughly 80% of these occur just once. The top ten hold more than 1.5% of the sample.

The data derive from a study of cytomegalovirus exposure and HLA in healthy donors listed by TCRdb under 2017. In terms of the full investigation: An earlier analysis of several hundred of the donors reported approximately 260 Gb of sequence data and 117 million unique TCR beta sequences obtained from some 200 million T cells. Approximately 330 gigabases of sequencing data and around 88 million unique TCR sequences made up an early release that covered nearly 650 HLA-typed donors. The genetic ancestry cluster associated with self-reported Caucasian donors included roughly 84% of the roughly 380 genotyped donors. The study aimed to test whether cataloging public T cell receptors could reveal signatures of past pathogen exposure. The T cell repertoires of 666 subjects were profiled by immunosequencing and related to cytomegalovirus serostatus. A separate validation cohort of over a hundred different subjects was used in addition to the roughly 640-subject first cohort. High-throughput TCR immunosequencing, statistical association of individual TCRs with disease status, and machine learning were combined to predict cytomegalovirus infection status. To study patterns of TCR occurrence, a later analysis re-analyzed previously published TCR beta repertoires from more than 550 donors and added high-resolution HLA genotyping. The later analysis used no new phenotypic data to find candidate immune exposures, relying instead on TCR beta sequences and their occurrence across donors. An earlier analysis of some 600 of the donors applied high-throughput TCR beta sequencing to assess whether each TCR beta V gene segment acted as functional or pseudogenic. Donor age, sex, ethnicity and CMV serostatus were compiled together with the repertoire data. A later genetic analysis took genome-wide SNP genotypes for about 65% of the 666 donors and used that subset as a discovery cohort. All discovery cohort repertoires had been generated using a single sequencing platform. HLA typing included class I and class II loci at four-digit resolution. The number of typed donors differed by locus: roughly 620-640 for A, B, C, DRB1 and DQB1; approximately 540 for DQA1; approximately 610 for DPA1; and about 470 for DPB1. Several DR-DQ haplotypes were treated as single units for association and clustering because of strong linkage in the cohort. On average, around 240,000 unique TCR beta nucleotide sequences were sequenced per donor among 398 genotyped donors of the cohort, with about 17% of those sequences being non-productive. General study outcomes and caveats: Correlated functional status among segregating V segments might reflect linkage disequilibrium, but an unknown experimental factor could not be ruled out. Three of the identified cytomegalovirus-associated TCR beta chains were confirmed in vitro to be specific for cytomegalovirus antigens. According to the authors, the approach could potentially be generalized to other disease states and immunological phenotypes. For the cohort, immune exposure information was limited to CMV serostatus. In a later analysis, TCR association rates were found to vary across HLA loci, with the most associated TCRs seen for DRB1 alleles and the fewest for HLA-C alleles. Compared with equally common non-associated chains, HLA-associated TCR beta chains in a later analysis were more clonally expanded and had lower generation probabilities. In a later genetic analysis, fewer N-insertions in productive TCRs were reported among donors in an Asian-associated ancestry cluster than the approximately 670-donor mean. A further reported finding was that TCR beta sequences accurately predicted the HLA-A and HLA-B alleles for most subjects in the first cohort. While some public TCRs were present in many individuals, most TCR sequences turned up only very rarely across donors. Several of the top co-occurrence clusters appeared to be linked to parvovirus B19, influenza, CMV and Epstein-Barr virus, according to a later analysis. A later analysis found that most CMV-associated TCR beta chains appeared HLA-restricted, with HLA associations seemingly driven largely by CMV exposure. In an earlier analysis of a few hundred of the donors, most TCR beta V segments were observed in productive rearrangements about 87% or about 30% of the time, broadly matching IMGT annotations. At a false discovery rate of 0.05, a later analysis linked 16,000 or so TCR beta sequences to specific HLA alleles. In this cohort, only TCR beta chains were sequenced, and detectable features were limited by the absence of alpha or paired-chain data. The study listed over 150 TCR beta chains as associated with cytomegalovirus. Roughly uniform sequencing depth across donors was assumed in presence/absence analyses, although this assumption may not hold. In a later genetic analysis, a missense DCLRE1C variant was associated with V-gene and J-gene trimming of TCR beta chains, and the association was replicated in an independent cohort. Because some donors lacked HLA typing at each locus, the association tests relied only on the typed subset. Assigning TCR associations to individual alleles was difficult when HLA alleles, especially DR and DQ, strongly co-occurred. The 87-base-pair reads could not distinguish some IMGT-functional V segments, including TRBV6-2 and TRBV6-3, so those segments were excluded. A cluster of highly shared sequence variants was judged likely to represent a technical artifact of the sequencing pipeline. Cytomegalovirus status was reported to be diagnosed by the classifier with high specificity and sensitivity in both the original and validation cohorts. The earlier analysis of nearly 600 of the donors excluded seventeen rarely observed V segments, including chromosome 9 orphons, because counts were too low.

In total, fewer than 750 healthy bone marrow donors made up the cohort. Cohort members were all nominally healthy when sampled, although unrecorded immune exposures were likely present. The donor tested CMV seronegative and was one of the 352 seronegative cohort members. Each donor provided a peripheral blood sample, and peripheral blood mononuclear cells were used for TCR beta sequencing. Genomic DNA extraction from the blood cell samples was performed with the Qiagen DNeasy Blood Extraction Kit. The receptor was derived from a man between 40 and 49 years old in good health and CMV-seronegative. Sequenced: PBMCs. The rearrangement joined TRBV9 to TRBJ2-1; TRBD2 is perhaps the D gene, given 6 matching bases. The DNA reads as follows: TGTGCCAGCAGCGCAAGACTAGTACCAAACAATGAGCAGTTCTTC. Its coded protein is CASSARLVPNNEQFF. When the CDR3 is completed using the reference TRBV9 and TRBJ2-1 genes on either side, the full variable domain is DSGVTQTPKHLITATGQRVTLRCSPRSGDLSVYWYQQSLDQGLQFLIQYYNGEERAKGNILERFSAQQFPDLHSELNLSSLELGDSALYFCASSARLVPNNEQFFGPGTRLTVL.